The 2 T cell receptor beta chains given below trace back to one sample, sequenced in a study of T cells in Graves' hyperthyroidism and ophthalmopathy. Amplified TCR beta CDR3 regions derived from RNA transcripts. HTBI primers were employed in a first-round RT-PCR of the TCR CDR3. TCRdb used MiXCR to reprocess the multiplex PCR reads, holding one entry per CDR3 protein. The sample lists around 300,000 distinct CDR3 sequences, approximately 14% seen once, with 6.5% to 10% in the top ten. The sequenced sample was blood. The receptors derive from a woman between 35 and 50 years old with Graves' hyperthyroidism.

This clonotype was counted between two and nine times. This sequence joins TRBV15 and TRBJ2-5; no reliable D call. CDR1 is LNHNV, CDR2 YYDKDF, per germline (reference sequence). V lost 5 bases, J lost 5 bases, and 15 bases lay in between. The CDR3 runs to 14 residues. DNA for the CDR3: TGTGCCACCAGCCCAAGAAAAGGAGCCGAGACCCAGTACTTC. Translation gives CATSPRKGAETQYF.

The rearrangement links TRBV6-4 to TRBJ1-1; D perhaps matches TRBD1 (5 bases). The V end was cut by 6 bases, the J end by 3 bases, with 11 bases between. This CDR3 has 13 residues. The germline gives CDR1 MRHNA, CDR2 SNTAGT. Here the CDR3 DNA reads TGTGCCAGCAGGAGGCAGGGAGACACTGAAGCTTTCTTT. Encoded protein: CASRRQGDTEAFF.